This T cell receptor (beta chain) stems from a study of T cells in Graves' hyperthyroidism and ophthalmopathy. TCR beta CDR3 region amplification was performed from RNA transcripts. First-round RT-PCR with HTBI primers amplified the TCR CDR3 region. TCRdb used MiXCR to reprocess the multiplex PCR reads, holding one entry per CDR3 protein. This table holds about 520,000 distinct CDR3 sequences, about 24% found once. This clonotype was counted ten times or more. This receptor was taken from a woman in her twenties or thirties with Graves' ophthalmopathy. The sequenced sample consisted of blood.

The DNA for the CDR3 is TGTGCCAGCAGCTCCCCGACGGAAGACACTGAAGCTTTCTTT. Encoded protein: CASSSPTEDTEAFF. The chain combines TRBV7-8 with TRBJ1-1; D unclear. The CDR3 extends over 14 amino acids. Germline CDR1 is SGHVS and CDR2 is FQNEAQ. Trimming left V 4 bases short and J 3 bases short, with 12 bases between.